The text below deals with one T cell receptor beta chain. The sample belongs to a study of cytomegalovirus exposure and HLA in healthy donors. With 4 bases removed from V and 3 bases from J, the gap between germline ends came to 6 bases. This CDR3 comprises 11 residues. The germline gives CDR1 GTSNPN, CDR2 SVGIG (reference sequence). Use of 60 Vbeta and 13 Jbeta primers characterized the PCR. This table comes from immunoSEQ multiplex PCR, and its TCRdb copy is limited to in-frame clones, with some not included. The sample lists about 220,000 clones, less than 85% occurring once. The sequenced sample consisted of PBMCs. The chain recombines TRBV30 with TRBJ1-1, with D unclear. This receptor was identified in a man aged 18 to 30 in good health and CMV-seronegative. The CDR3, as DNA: TGTGCCTGGACTCGGGACACTGAAGCTTTCTTT. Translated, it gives CAWTRDTEAFF.